The subject of this entry is one T cell receptor (beta chain). Antigen: not known. Using immunoSEQ multiplex PCR, the repertoire was profiled, and TCRdb retains in-frame clones only, with some absent. The table shows tens of thousands of clones, with 95% to 97% occurring only once. This sample is drawn from a study of cytomegalovirus exposure and HLA in healthy donors. Study-level results: The CMV antigen specificity of three CMV-associated chains was confirmed through in vitro analysis. Many donors carried some public TCRs, although rarity characterized most TCR sequences. As was reported, the classifier diagnosed cytomegalovirus status with high specificity and sensitivity.

CDR1 and CDR2 (germline): MNHEY, SMNVEV (reference sequence). The CDR3 runs to 16 residues. With 5 bases removed from V and 3 bases from J, the gap between germline ends came to 18 bases. The sequencing input was PBMCs. This receptor was taken from a woman under 30 in good health and CMV-seropositive. The genes are TRBV27 and TRBJ2-3; possibly TRBD2 for D (6 bases). Written as DNA, the CDR3 is TGTGCCAGCAGTCCAATTCAGGGAGGTCGGACAGATACGCAGTATTTT. Translation gives CASSPIQGGRTDTQYF.